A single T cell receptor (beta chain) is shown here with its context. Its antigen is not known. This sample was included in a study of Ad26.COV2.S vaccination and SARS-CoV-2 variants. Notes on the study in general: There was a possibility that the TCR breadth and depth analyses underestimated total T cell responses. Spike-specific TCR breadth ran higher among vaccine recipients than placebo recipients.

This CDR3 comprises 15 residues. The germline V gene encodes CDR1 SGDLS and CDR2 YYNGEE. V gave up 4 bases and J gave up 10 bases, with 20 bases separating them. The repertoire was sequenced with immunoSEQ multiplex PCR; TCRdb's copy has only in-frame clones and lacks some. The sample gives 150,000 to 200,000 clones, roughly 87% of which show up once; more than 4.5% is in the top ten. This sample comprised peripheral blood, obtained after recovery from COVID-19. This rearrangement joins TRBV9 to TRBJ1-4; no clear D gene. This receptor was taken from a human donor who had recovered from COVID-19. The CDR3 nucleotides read TGTGCCAGCAGCCTCTCACCCGGGCCTAAGGGAAAACTGTTTTTT. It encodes CASSLSPGPKGKLFF. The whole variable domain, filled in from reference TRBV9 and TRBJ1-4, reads DSGVTQTPKHLITATGQRVTLRCSPRSGDLSVYWYQQSLDQGLQFLIQYYNGEERAKGNILERFSAQQFPDLHSELNLSSLELGDSALYFCASSLSPGPKGKLFFGSGTQLSVL.